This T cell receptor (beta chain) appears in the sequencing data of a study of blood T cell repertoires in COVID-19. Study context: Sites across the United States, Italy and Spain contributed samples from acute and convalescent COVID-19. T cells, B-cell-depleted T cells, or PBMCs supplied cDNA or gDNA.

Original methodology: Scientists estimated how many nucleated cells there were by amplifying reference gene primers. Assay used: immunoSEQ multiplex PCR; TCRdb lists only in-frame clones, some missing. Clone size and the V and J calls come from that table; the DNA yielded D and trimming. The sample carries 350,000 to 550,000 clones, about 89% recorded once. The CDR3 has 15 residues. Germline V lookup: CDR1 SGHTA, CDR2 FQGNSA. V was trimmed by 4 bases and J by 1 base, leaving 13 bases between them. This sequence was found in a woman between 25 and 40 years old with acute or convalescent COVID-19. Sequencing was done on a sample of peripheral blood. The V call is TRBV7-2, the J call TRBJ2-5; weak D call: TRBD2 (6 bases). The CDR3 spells CASSSPGGLQETQYF. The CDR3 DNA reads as TGTGCCAGCAGCTCCCCCGGGGGACTCCAAGAGACCCAGTACTTC.